These T cell receptor beta chains were read from a single sample in a study of blood T cell repertoires in COVID-19. Measured with immunoSEQ multiplex PCR; TCRdb has only the in-frame clones, and not every one. The sample comprises some 300,000 clones, 90% of which are singletons, and 1% rests with the top ten. The sample was peripheral blood. The source of these receptors is a woman in her forties with COVID-19, enrolled during active disease. Each CDR3 is given with its conserved first and last residue. The D gene is left open where the match is weak. Where a row states a size, it is once, few, many or the class of an expanded clone; other rows omit it.

d_gene	abundance	v_gene	len	j_gene	CDR3aa
.	.	TRBV3-1/TRBV3-2	12	TRBJ1-3	CASSQERARIYF
.	.	TRBV11-2	13	TRBJ2-3	CASSWLAGDTQYF
.	.	TRBV27	15	TRBJ2-7	CASSFVFSDSYEQYF
TRBD1	.	TRBV7-9	13	TRBJ1-1	CASSFTGGTEAFF
TRBD1	.	TRBV6-5	15	TRBJ1-6	CASSYLTIQGKSLHF
.	.	TRBV27	16	TRBJ1-6	CASSLGALSSLSPLHF
TRBD1	.	TRBV6-5	13	TRBJ1-2	CASSTTGGYGYTF
TRBD1	.	TRBV4-3	15	TRBJ2-1	CASSQGDRDYNEQFF
TRBD1	.	TRBV2	15	TRBJ1-5	CASSYDRAYNQPQHF
TRBD2	once	TRBV4-1	17	TRBJ2-5	CASSQDPTGGYRETQYF
.	.	TRBV19	18	TRBJ1-5	CASSIEGSSTRLNQPQHF
.	.	TRBV28	15	TRBJ1-1	CASRPRFLTTTEAFF
.	.	TRBV5-1	15	TRBJ1-2	CASSLLGRVDYGYTF
TRBD2	.	TRBV7-8	15	TRBJ2-7	CASSSGGGNLYEQYF
.	.	TRBV29-1	11	TRBJ1-1	CSVAPFTEAFF
.	.	TRBV12-2	15	TRBJ2-7	CASRFYQDRAHEQYF
TRBD1	.	TRBV27	15	TRBJ1-2	CASSSERDRVRGYTF
.	.	TRBV5-1	14	TRBJ2-1	CASSFSVTGNEQFF
TRBD2	.	TRBV5-4	19	TRBJ2-5	CASSLGGGTSPTSGETQYF
.	.	TRBV3-1/TRBV3-2	14	TRBJ2-1	CASSQDIGGVPQFF
.	.	TRBV5-4	12	TRBJ2-7	CASSQGAYEQYF
TRBD1	.	TRBV9	15	TRBJ1-1	CASSLQTGMNTEAFF
TRBD2	.	TRBV10-1	17	TRBJ2-2	CASRRAGGPEGAGELFF
.	.	TRBV2	13	TRBJ1-6	CATLSRGNSPLHF
.	.	TRBV7-9	13	TRBJ1-1	CASSRGTASEAFF
TRBD1	.	TRBV6-5	14	TRBJ2-7	CASSLPGQNYEQYF
.	.	TRBV5-8	12	TRBJ2-7	CASGPSLIEQYF
.	.	TRBV4-3	15	TRBJ1-2	CASSQDPGGGYGYTF
.	once	TRBV4-3	13	TRBJ2-2	CASSSMIAEELFF
.	.	TRBV11-2	11	TRBJ2-1	CASSATREQFF
TRBD1	few	TRBV28	14	TRBJ1-5	CASSQTGGGQPQHF